These 13 T cell receptor beta chains originate from one sample sequenced in a study of CD8 T cells in ankylosing spondylitis. MiXCR, run by TCRdb on the 5' RACE reads, gives a single entry per CDR3 protein. This sample yields about 360,000 distinct CDR3 sequences, of which 20% to 25% are seen a single time; roughly 13% belongs to the top ten. What was sequenced was blood, either unsorted or a sorted T cell fraction (not recorded which). The receptor set was obtained from a male donor with ankylosing spondylitis or in good health (not recorded which).

The chain is built from TRBV29-1 and TRBJ2-7; 8 bases line up with TRBD2. The V and J ends lost 1 base and 5 bases, in that order; junction bases with no gene match: 7. Germline CDR1 and CDR2: SQVTM and ANQGSEA. This CDR3 has 14 residues. The CDR3 sequence is CSVEGVGRGDEQYF. The CDR3 nucleotides read TGCAGCGTTGAAGGGGTCGGGAGGGGCGACGAGCAGTACTTC.

The chain uses TRBV29-1 and TRBJ1-2, with a weak D call TRBD1 (6 bases). Germline V gives CDR1 SQVTM, CDR2 ANQGSEA. This CDR3 comprises 12 residues. Trimming stripped 6 bases from V and 3 bases from J, with 11 bases between. In DNA form, the CDR3 reads TGCAGCGTACGGGACATCTACTATGGCTACACCTTC. Translated, it gives CSVRDIYYGYTF. The whole variable domain, remainder taken from reference TRBV29-1 and TRBJ1-2, is SAVISQKPSRDICQRGTSLTIQCQVDSQVTMMFWYRQQPGQSLTLIATANQGSEATYESGFVIDKFPISRPNLTFSTLTVSNMSPEDSSIYLCSVRDIYYGYTFGSGTRLTVV.

This clonotype was counted between two and nine times. The chain employs TRBV6-1 and TRBJ1-4; 8 nucleotides line up with TRBD1. Germline assignment: CDR1 MNHNS and CDR2 SASEGT. This CDR3 is 14 amino acids long. The junction had 7 bases not matched to a gene; V was cut back by 5 bases and J by 8 bases. The CDR3 nucleotides read TGTGCCAGCAGTCAAACAGGGGGAGGAGAAAAACTGTTTTTT. It yields the protein CASSQTGGGEKLFF.

This clonotype was seen more than once but under ten times. As DNA, the CDR3 is TGCAGTGCTAGTAGACAGGGGATCTCCTACGAGCAGTACTTC. The encoded protein is CSASRQGISYEQYF. This chain joins TRBV20-1 and TRBJ2-7; 8 bases map to TRBD1. V lost 3 bases, J lost 0 bases, and 4 bases stayed unmatched. The CDR3 has 14 residues. Germline lookup yields CDR1 DFQATT and CDR2 SNEGSKA (reference sequence).

The genes are TRBV7-9 and TRBJ1-1, with D uncertain. Trimming pared 1 base from V and 3 bases from J, leaving 6 bases between. In germline, CDR1 is SEHNR, CDR2 FQNEAQ (reference sequence). CDR3 length: 13 residues. The CDR3 region has the DNA TGTGCCAGCAGCTTAGTCACGGACACTGAAGCTTTCTTT. It is translated as CASSLVTDTEAFF.

The V call is TRBV2, the J call TRBJ2-7, with TRBD1 as a possible D gene (5 bases). The CDR3 runs to 13 residues. The V end was cut by 6 bases, the J end by 3 bases, with 12 bases between. Per the germline V gene, CDR1 is SNHLY and CDR2 is FYNNEI. Written as DNA, the CDR3 is TGTGCCAGCAGGGGGCCGACAGTCTACGAGCAGTACTTC. Its protein is CASRGPTVYEQYF.

This clonotype showed up just a few times. The rearrangement joins TRBV28 to TRBJ2-3, with 7 bases fitting TRBD2. This CDR3 has 16 amino acids. Germline V gives CDR1 MDHEN, CDR2 SYDVKM. Trimming at V came to 2 bases and at J to 4 bases, leaving 9 bases not matched to a gene. CDR3 bases: TGTGCCAGCAGTTTAGACTCAGCGGGGAGGGCAGATACGCAGTATTTT. Encoded protein: CASSLDSAGRADTQYF.

This clonotype was recorded a few times. J is TRBJ2-7 and V is TRBV5-7; the D gene could be TRBD1 or TRBD2 (5 bases each). TRBV5-7 is an ORF, and what it does is uncertain. The CDR3 spans 17 residues. Trimming left V 1 base short and J 2 bases short, with 19 bases between. CDR3 sequence: CASSLRGPGTVTYEQYF. DNA of the CDR3: TGTGCCAGCAGCTTGAGAGGACCCGGGACGGTTACCTACGAGCAGTACTTC.

This clonotype was detected a few times. The chain couples TRBV29-1 to TRBJ2-2, with D uncertain. Germline CDR1 reads SQVTM; CDR2 reads ANQGSEA. V shed 4 bases and J shed 3 bases, with 9 bases lying between them. The CDR3 has 13 residues. The CDR3 DNA reads TGCAGCGTTGTTGAGGCGGACACCGGGGAGCTGTTTTTT. It encodes CSVVEADTGELFF.

V gene TRBV7-9 combines with J gene TRBJ1-2; maybe TRBD1 (5 bases). CDR1 is SEHNR and CDR2 is FQNEAQ in the germline V gene (reference sequence). V was pared by 0 bases and J by 8 bases, with 10 bases between. This CDR3 comprises 13 residues. The CDR3 protein is CASSLALRDGYTF. In DNA, the CDR3 is TGTGCCAGCAGCTTAGCCCTGAGGGACGGCTACACCTTC. Filled out from reference TRBV7-9 and TRBJ1-2, the complete variable domain reads DTGVSQNPRHKITKRGQNVTFRCDPISEHNRLYWYRQTLGQGPEFLTYFQNEAQLEKSRLLSDRFSAERPKGSFSTLEIQRTEQGDSAMYLCASSLALRDGYTFGSGTRLTVV.

This clonotype was picked up a small number of times. The chain is built from TRBV10-2 and TRBJ2-1, with 9 bases matching TRBD2. The CDR3 is made up of 16 amino acids. The germline gives CDR1 WSHSY, CDR2 SAAADI. Losses at the gene ends were 8 bases for V and 0 bases for J; bases not matched to a gene: 8. CDR3 sequence reads: CASASGVPSSYNEQFF. Here the CDR3 DNA reads TGCGCCAGCGCTAGCGGGGTTCCCAGCTCCTACAATGAGCAGTTCTTC.

This sequence joins TRBV11-2 and TRBJ2-7; tentatively, D is TRBD2 (5 bases). Germline V CDR1 and CDR2: SGHAT, FQNNGV. This CDR3 spans 14 amino acids. Trimming removed 2 bases from V and 7 bases from J, with 15 bases in between. The CDR3: CASSLLAVTGEQYF. The CDR3 DNA reads TGTGCCAGCAGCTTATTAGCAGTAACGGGGGAGCAGTACTTC.

This chain connects TRBV29-1 to TRBJ2-3; D call uncertain. CDR1 and CDR2 (germline): SQVTM, ANQGSEA. V shed 3 bases and J shed 9 bases, with 19 bases lying between them. The CDR3 runs to 14 residues. The CDR3: CSVDTPDRLDTQYF. The CDR3 bases are TGCAGCGTTGACACCCCGGATCGCCTGGACACGCAGTATTTT.